The clone carrying this T cell receptor beta chain was found a few times. What it binds is not known. Unique molecular identifiers featured in how the TCRbeta library was prepared. MiXCR, run by TCRdb on the PCR reads, gives a single entry per CDR3 protein. The top ten hold approximately 7% of the sample, which has a few hundred thousand distinct CDR3 sequences, about 9.5% seen once. This sample was taken from a study of T-cell reconstitution after alpha-beta-depleted transplantation in children. Broader study findings: The study reportedly traced alpha-beta T cells about two months after transplant to several hundred expanded graft clones. Newly produced T cells mostly accounted for T-cell counts and diversity one year post-transplant.

This CDR3 has 12 residues. The V and J ends lost 10 bases and 3 bases respectively, with 13 bases between them. CDR1 and CDR2 from the germline V gene are SGHRS and YFSETQ. This receptor was identified in a boy less than two years old with acute myeloid leukemia, due to receive a stem cell transplant. The rearrangement uses TRBV5-1 and TRBJ1-1, with D tentatively TRBD1 (5 bases). The sample was PBMCs, taken before TCRalphabeta/CD19-depleted stem cell transplant. The CDR3 DNA follows: TGCGCCTGCCGTGAAGGGGACACTGAAGCTTTCTTT. Translated, it gives CACREGDTEAFF.